The 24 T cell receptor beta chains presented below share a single source sample, sequenced in a study of blood T cell repertoires in COVID-19. Clones were sequenced by immunoSEQ multiplex PCR, and TCRdb holds only the in-frame ones, with some missing. The sample includes some 250,000 clones, more than 80% of them seen just once. Sequences were obtained from peripheral blood. The source is a woman older than 75 with COVID-19, enrolled during active disease.

The chain carries TRBV5-1 and TRBJ2-7; 7 nucleotides align to TRBD1. CDR3 size: 15 residues. The germline V gene encodes CDR1 SGHRS and CDR2 YFSETQ. The V segment lost 0 bases and the J segment 2 bases; nucleotides outside the gene matches: 5. The CDR3, as DNA: TGCGCCAGCAGCTTGGGGGACAGCGTCCCCTACGAGCAGTACTTC. This gives the protein CASSLGDSVPYEQYF.

V is TRBV5-1 and J is TRBJ2-2, with TRBD2 matching 8 bases. Germline CDR1 is SGHRS and CDR2 is YFSETQ. The CDR3 covers 14 residues. The trim removed 6 bases at V and 5 bases at J, leaving 6 bases unmatched. In DNA form, the CDR3 reads TGCGCCAGCACCCGAGCGGGGGAAACCGGGGAGCTGTTTTTT. Translated, it gives CASTRAGETGELFF.

V gene TRBV29-1 combines with J gene TRBJ2-1; D might be TRBD2 (5 bases). Deletions cut 3 bases from V and 8 bases from J, with 14 bases between. Germline assignment: CDR1 SQVTM and CDR2 ANQGSEA. This CDR3 comprises 13 residues. This chain's CDR3 is CSVDRRLAYEQFF. The CDR3 DNA is TGCAGCGTTGATCGGCGTCTAGCCTATGAGCAGTTCTTC.

This clone came up a few times. V and J are TRBV3-1 (or the pseudogene TRBV3-2) and TRBJ1-2; the match to TRBD1 covers 8 bases. Losses at the gene ends were 2 bases for V and 8 bases for J; bases not matched to a gene: 4. CDR1 is LGHDT, CDR2 YNNKEL, per germline (reference sequence). This CDR3 has 13 amino acids. CDR3 nucleotide sequence: TGTGCCAGCAGCCAACAGGGGGCGTTGGGCTACACCTTC. Its protein is CASSQQGALGYTF.

This clone was counted a few times. The chain has TRBV25-1 and TRBJ1-2; 12 nucleotides line up with TRBD1. V gave up 2 bases and J gave up 8 bases; unmatched junction bases: 6. Germline lookup yields CDR1 MGHDK and CDR2 SYGVNS. This CDR3 has 15 amino acids. CDR3 in amino acids: CASSEPGQGALGYTF. The CDR3 DNA is TGTGCCAGCAGTGAACCGGGACAGGGGGCGCTGGGCTACACCTTC.

The rearrangement joins TRBV3-1 (or the pseudogene TRBV3-2) to TRBJ2-3; 9 bases align to TRBD1. V lost 3 bases and J lost 3; bases outside the gene matches: 4. The CDR3 totals 15 residues. Looked up from germline, CDR1 is LGHDT and CDR2 is YNNKEL (reference sequence). This CDR3 reads CASSHRDRETDTQYF. In DNA form, the CDR3 reads TGTGCCAGCAGCCATCGGGACAGGGAGACAGATACGCAGTATTTT.

The J gene is TRBJ1-5, the V gene TRBV30; possibly TRBD1 for D (6 bases). The CDR3 consists of 13 residues. The V gene lost 1 base and the J gene lost 4 bases, with 8 bases spanning the gap. CDR1 and CDR2 (germline): GTSNPN, SVGIG (reference sequence). As DNA, the CDR3 is TGTGCCTGGAGTGACAGGGTTAATCAGCCCCAGCATTTT. It specifies CAWSDRVNQPQHF.

The chain combines TRBV5-5 with TRBJ1-2; no definite D call. The germline CDR1 and CDR2 sequences are SGHKS and YYEKEE (reference sequence). V lost 6 bases and J 4 bases, leaving 13 bases between the germline ends. The CDR3 is made up of 13 amino acids. The CDR3 DNA reads TGTGCCAGCACCTCATCCGGTGGCTATGGCTACACCTTC. Its protein is CASTSSGGYGYTF.

This clone came up a few times. This sequence joins TRBV6-5 and TRBJ2-1, with TRBD2 identical over 10 bases. CDR3 length: 15 residues. The ends lost 6 bases at V and 4 bases at J; junction bases unmatched: 6. CDR1 and CDR2 from the germline V gene are MNHEY and SVGAGI. CDR3: CASRPTSGIYNEQFF. As DNA, the CDR3 is TGTGCCAGCAGGCCCACTAGCGGGATTTACAATGAGCAGTTCTTC.

This sequence joins TRBV27 and TRBJ1-1; 7 bases fit TRBD1. J was trimmed by 8 bases and V by 4 bases; bases with no gene match: 13. CDR3 size: 15 residues. Germline assignment: CDR1 MNHEY and CDR2 SMNVEV (reference sequence). Here the CDR3 DNA reads TGTGCCAGCAGTTCCTACCGACAGGGTGGTTCGGAAGCTTTCTTT. Translation gives CASSSYRQGGSEAFF.

The V call is TRBV18, the J call TRBJ2-3; TRBD1 is a possible D gene (5 bases). In germline, CDR1 is KGHSH, CDR2 LQKENI. V lost 2 bases and J 2 bases, leaving 8 bases between the germline ends. This CDR3 is built from 14 residues. The CDR3 protein is CASSPDSNTDTQYF. The CDR3 region has the DNA TGTGCCAGCTCACCAGACAGTAACACAGATACGCAGTATTTT.

The rearrangement uses TRBV11-3 and TRBJ2-3, with 8 bases fitting TRBD2. The J segment lost 0 bases and the V segment lost 1 base, leaving 6 bases of the junction unmatched. The germline V gene has CDR1 SGHNT and CDR2 YENEEA. The CDR3 extends over 17 amino acids. The CDR3 sequence: CASSLGSSGPSTDTQYF. CDR3 in DNA: TGTGCCAGCAGCTTAGGGTCTAGCGGGCCAAGCACAGATACGCAGTATTTT.

This sequence joins TRBV7-6 and TRBJ1-1; 10 positions match TRBD1. CDR1 is SGHVS and CDR2 is FNYEAQ in the germline V gene. This CDR3 is built from 15 residues. The V segment lost 5 bases and the J segment 4 bases; nucleotides outside the gene matches: 7. The CDR3 DNA follows: TGTGCCAGCAGCGAGGGACAGGGGAGAGCCACTGAAGCTTTCTTT. The encoded protein is CASSEGQGRATEAFF.

V gene TRBV20-1 combines with J gene TRBJ1-3; D perhaps matches TRBD1 (6 bases). The V gene's germline CDR1 is DFQATT and CDR2 SNEGSKA (reference sequence). This CDR3 region has 15 residues. Trimming removed 4 bases at V and 0 bases at J, with 13 bases between. The CDR3 loop is CSAIDRSSSGNTIYF. CDR3 DNA: TGCAGTGCTATTGACAGGTCGAGCTCTGGAAACACCATATATTTT.

CDR3 sequence: CASKSGGGLNEQFF. The CDR3 DNA follows: TGTGCCAGCAAGAGTGGGGGCGGGTTAAATGAGCAGTTCTTC. V and J are TRBV11-2 and TRBJ2-1; D might be TRBD1 (6 bases). The CDR3 spans 14 residues. Trimming removed 7 bases at V and 7 bases at J, with 17 bases between. CDR1 is SGHAT and CDR2 is FQNNGV in the germline V gene.

The gene calls are TRBV7-6 and TRBJ2-1; no clear D. The length of the CDR3 is 15 residues. Trimming left V 6 bases short and J 0 bases short, with 12 bases between. CDR1 is SGHVS and CDR2 is FNYEAQ in the germline V gene. The CDR3: CASSQTGSSYNEQFF. The CDR3 DNA sequence: TGTGCCAGCAGTCAGACTGGTAGCTCCTACAATGAGCAGTTCTTC.

The V and J genes are TRBV6-2 or TRBV6-3 and TRBJ2-1; 12 nucleotides match TRBD2. This CDR3 is 14 amino acids long. Germline V gives CDR1 MNHEY, CDR2 SVGEGT. The V gene end was trimmed by 5 bases and the J gene end by 10 bases; junction bases not matched to a gene: 6. The CDR3 DNA reads TGTGCCAGCAGTCCGACTAGCGGGAGTAGAGAGCAGTTCTTC. This sequence encodes CASSPTSGSREQFF.

The V gene is TRBV19, the J gene TRBJ1-5, with a possible D match to TRBD1 (5 bases). The CDR3 has 17 amino acids. Germline V gives CDR1 LNHDA, CDR2 SQIVND (reference sequence). V shed 7 bases and J shed 5 bases, with 24 bases lying between them. This CDR3 reads CASTYGGFRRTYQPQHF. For the CDR3, the DNA is TGTGCCAGTACCTATGGGGGGTTCCGAAGGACCTATCAGCCCCAGCATTTT.

This clone showed up just a few times. The chain carries TRBV13 and TRBJ1-1, with 10 positions matching TRBD1. The CDR3 loop spans 14 amino acids. Trimming cost V 7 bases and J 4 bases; bases outside gene matches: 6. Per the germline V gene, CDR1 is PRHDT and CDR2 is FYEKMQ (reference sequence). The CDR3 is CASTTGTGATEAFF. The CDR3 bases are TGTGCCAGCACCACCGGGACAGGGGCCACTGAAGCTTTCTTT.

The chain recombines TRBV3-1 (or the pseudogene TRBV3-2) with TRBJ1-4, with 8 bases identical to TRBD1. Trimming took 1 base from V and 0 from J; bases not matched to a gene: 4. Germline V gene sequence: CDR1 LGHDT, CDR2 YNNKEL (reference sequence). The CDR3 is 17 amino acids. CDR3 coding DNA: TGTGCCAGCAGCCAAGCCTCAGGGGGCGCAACTAATGAAAAACTGTTTTTT. It yields the protein CASSQASGGATNEKLFF.

This clone was detected only once. The chain couples TRBV6-5 to TRBJ2-1; 7 nucleotides line up with TRBD2. Germline CDR1 reads MNHEY; CDR2 reads SVGAGI. V was clipped by 10 bases and J by 4 bases; unmatched bases: 7. The length of the CDR3 is 13 residues. In DNA, the CDR3 is TGTGCCACCCGAAACGGGGGGTACAATGAGCAGTTCTTC. It yields the protein CATRNGGYNEQFF.

The chain combines TRBV13 with TRBJ1-2; D is perhaps TRBD1 (5 bases). This CDR3 has 16 amino acids. Germline CDR1 is PRHDT and CDR2 is FYEKMQ (reference sequence). V was trimmed by 2 bases and J by 0 bases, leaving 13 bases between them. CDR3 coding DNA: TGTGCCAGCAGCTTACGTAGGGGACTCACTAACTATGGCTACACCTTC. It is translated as CASSLRRGLTNYGYTF.

V is TRBV5-1 and J is TRBJ1-1; 8 bases match TRBD1. The CDR3 runs to 14 residues. Germline loops: CDR1 SGHRS, CDR2 YFSETQ. Trimming at V came to 3 bases and at J to 4 bases, leaving 5 bases not matched to a gene. The CDR3 nucleotides read TGCGCCAGCAGCTCCTCTACAGGGGGCACTGAAGCTTTCTTT. It translates to CASSSSTGGTEAFF.

This clone was found a few times. The chain combines TRBV30 with TRBJ1-2, with TRBD1 matching over 7 bases. This CDR3 region has 11 residues. Germline-derived CDR1 and CDR2 are GTSNPN and SVGIG (reference sequence). Germline trimming cut 5 bases from V and 3 bases from J; bases unmatched to any gene: 0. CDR3 region: CAWDRDYGYTF. The CDR3 coding sequence is TGTGCCTGGGACAGGGACTATGGCTACACCTTC.